A single sample gave rise to the 20 T cell receptor beta chains below, sequenced in a study of CD8+CD57+ T cells in acquired aplastic anemia. CD8+CD57+ cell expansion, shown by flow cytometry, had occurred in the patients selected for sequencing. TCR beta VDJ and CDR3 were profiled, and genomic DNA was the template. TCRdb re-analysed the reads in MiXCR, keeping a single row per CDR3 protein. The data show 450,000 to 550,000 distinct CDR3 sequences, under 40% seen once. The source material was sorted CD4+, CD8+, or CD8+CD57+ T cells (not recorded which) from PBMCs. The receptors stem from a human donor with aplastic anemia.

This clonotype was counted ten times or more. The rearrangement links TRBV19 to TRBJ1-2, with D unclear. The CDR3 totals 11 residues. The V and J ends lost 0 bases and 6 bases respectively, with 2 bases between them. Germline V lookup: CDR1 LNHDA, CDR2 SQIVND (reference sequence). The CDR3 region is CASSIDNGYTF. The CDR3 nucleotides are TGTGCCAGTAGTATAGACAATGGCTACACCTTC.

Ten or more counts support this clonotype. V gene TRBV19 combines with J gene TRBJ1-1; the D gene is possibly TRBD1 (6 bases). The CDR3 is 13 residues long. The germline V and J ends were trimmed by 6 bases and 6 bases, with 14 bases remaining between them. CDR1 and CDR2 from the germline V gene are LNHDA and SQIVND (reference sequence). The CDR3 DNA follows: TGTGCCAGTAGAACTGTCGAGGGGGCTGAAGCTTTCTTT. It is translated as CASRTVEGAEAFF.

This clonotype was counted ten times or more. The V gene is TRBV19, the J gene TRBJ2-7; no definite D call. Deletions cut 10 bases from V and 4 bases from J, with 20 bases between. The CDR3 loop spans 14 amino acids. CDR1 is LNHDA and CDR2 is SQIVND in the germline V gene (reference sequence). Written as DNA, the CDR3 is TGTGCCACCTCCGAGTATCGGGCGCCATACGAGCAGTACTTC. Its protein product is CATSEYRAPYEQYF.

As to this clonotype: The junction differs from germline at one of its ends, possibly a read error. CDR3 nucleotides: TGTGCCACCGGTGAGGTTGAAGATACGCAGTATTTT. It codes for CATGEVEDTQYF. This rearrangement joins TRBV24-1 to TRBJ2-3, with no clear D. Germline CDR1 KGHDR, CDR2 SFDVKD. This CDR3 has 12 residues.

This clonotype came up a few times. This chain links TRBV20-1 with TRBJ2-3; D is unclear. The CDR3 has 11 amino acids. Germline values: CDR1 DFQATT, CDR2 SNEGSKA (reference sequence). The V end lost 3 bases, the J end lost 3 bases, and 4 bases lay between the germline ends. CDR3 loop: CSASTTDTQYF. As DNA, the CDR3 is TGCAGTGCTAGCACAACAGATACGCAGTATTTT.

Many counts were recorded for this clonotype. The chain carries TRBV15 and TRBJ2-7; D might be TRBD1 or TRBD2, each matching 6 bases. Germline lookup yields CDR1 LNHNV and CDR2 YYDKDF (reference sequence). V dropped 0 bases and J dropped 2 bases, with 11 bases sitting between them. This CDR3 has 15 amino acids. CDR3: CATSRDLEGAYEQYF. CDR3 in DNA: TGTGCCACCAGCAGAGATTTGGAGGGGGCCTACGAGCAGTACTTC.

This clonotype was found many times. The chain carries TRBV29-1 and TRBJ2-5; TRBD2 aligns across 8 bases. In germline, CDR1 is SQVTM, CDR2 ANQGSEA. The length of the CDR3 is 14 residues. V trimming: 3 bases; J trimming: 4 bases; junction bases outside the gene matches: 7. The CDR3 region is CSVDWRGAGETQYF. CDR3 sequence (DNA): TGCAGCGTTGATTGGCGGGGGGCAGGAGAGACCCAGTACTTC.

This chain joins TRBV6-1 and TRBJ1-3, with D unclear. CDR1 is MNHNS, CDR2 SASEGT, per germline. This CDR3 has 15 residues. Trimming left V 6 bases short and J 1 base short, with 13 bases between. This CDR3 reads CASSPSDRSGNTIYF. The CDR3 DNA reads as TGTGCCAGCAGCCCGAGCGACCGATCTGGAAACACCATATATTTT.

As regards this clonotype: This could be a read error, since a much larger clone is one nucleotide away. V is TRBV25-1 and J is TRBJ1-2, with D tentatively TRBD1 (6 bases). Germline CDR1 reads MGHDK; CDR2 reads SYGVNS. The CDR3 sequence is 14 residues long. V was pared by 9 bases and J by 4 bases, with 18 bases between. The CDR3 region has the DNA TGTGCCAGTGGTGATCTGATGGACAGCTATGGCTACACCTTC. It translates to CASGDLMDSYGYTF.

This clonotype was seen a handful of times. The chain has TRBV7-9 and TRBJ1-1, with D maybe TRBD1 (6 bases). V was shortened by 5 bases and J by 3 bases, with 16 bases between the two germline ends. Germline-derived CDR1 and CDR2 are SEHNR and FQNEAQ (reference sequence). The CDR3 covers 15 residues. The CDR3 DNA reads as TGTGCCAGCAGCACCAAGGGACAAGTATACACTGAAGCTTTCTTT. It translates to CASSTKGQVYTEAFF. The variable domain in full, with the rest retrieved from reference TRBV7-9 and TRBJ1-1, is DTGVSQNPRHKITKRGQNVTFRCDPISEHNRLYWYRQTLGQGPEFLTYFQNEAQLEKSRLLSDRFSAERPKGSFSTLEIQRTEQGDSAMYLCASSTKGQVYTEAFFGQGTRLTVV.

This chain connects TRBV15 to TRBJ1-2; 9 bases fit TRBD1. The germline V gene has CDR1 LNHNV and CDR2 YYDKDF (reference sequence). The length of the CDR3 is 13 residues. V gave up 5 bases and J gave up 6 bases; unmatched junction bases: 4. The CDR3 reads CATSPRTGDGYTF. DNA for the CDR3: TGTGCCACCAGCCCCCGGACAGGGGATGGCTACACCTTC.

The rearrangement uses TRBV6-1 and TRBJ1-2, with 8 bases aligning to TRBD1. CDR1 MNHNS and CDR2 SASEGT come from the germline V gene. This CDR3 is 14 amino acids long. The V segment lost 7 bases and the J segment 6 bases; nucleotides outside the gene matches: 10. This CDR3 reads CASNRAGGRDGYTF. For the CDR3, the DNA is TGTGCCAGCAATCGCGCAGGGGGCAGGGATGGCTACACCTTC.

V is TRBV19 and J is TRBJ1-6; D perhaps matches TRBD1 (5 bases). The V end lost 5 bases, the J end lost 10 bases, and 18 bases lay between the germline ends. The length of the CDR3 is 15 residues. Germline values: CDR1 LNHDA, CDR2 SQIVND (reference sequence). CDR3 amino acids: CASSFFSGVGSPLHF. DNA for the CDR3: TGTGCCAGTAGTTTCTTTTCGGGGGTTGGGTCACCCCTCCACTTT.

About this clonotype: A read error may be the cause here, since a much bigger clone is one base away. The J gene is TRBJ2-2, the V gene TRBV24-1, with D unclear. Germline-derived CDR1 and CDR2 are KGHDR and SFDVKD. The CDR3 covers 16 residues. The CDR3 region is CTTSVASFANTGELFF. The DNA for the CDR3 is TGTACCACCAGTGTCGCAAGCTTTGCGAACACCGGGGAGCTGTTTTTT.

The rearrangement uses TRBV20-1 and TRBJ1-1, with D hard to call. The germline V gene encodes CDR1 DFQATT and CDR2 SNEGSKA (reference sequence). Trimming cost V 6 bases and J 2 bases, with 10 bases left between them. The length of the CDR3 is 12 residues. The CDR3 here is CSALKLNTEAFF. CDR3 nucleotides: TGCAGTGCCCTTAAGCTCAACACTGAAGCTTTCTTT.

This chain uses TRBV20-1 with TRBJ2-1; D may be TRBD2 (7 bases). The germline V and J ends were trimmed by 5 bases and 6 bases, with 23 bases remaining between them. The CDR3 spans 16 residues. The V gene's germline CDR1 is DFQATT and CDR2 SNEGSKA (reference sequence). Written as DNA, the CDR3 is TGCAGTGCTGGTCGTCGGGGAGGGGGGCCACGCAATGAGCAGTTCTTC. This encodes CSAGRRGGGPRNEQFF.

This clonotype was counted between two and nine times. This sequence joins TRBV20-1 and TRBJ2-1, with TRBD2 as a possible D gene (6 bases). The CDR3 covers 11 residues. CDR1 and CDR2 from the germline V gene are DFQATT and SNEGSKA (reference sequence). V lost 1 base to trimming and J lost 10 bases, with 8 bases between them. CDR3 loop: CSARVREEQFF. CDR3 DNA: TGCAGTGCTAGAGTCCGGGAGGAGCAGTTCTTC.

V and J are TRBV12-5 and TRBJ1-5, with D unclear. CDR3 length: 17 amino acids. V was shortened by 2 bases and J by 0 bases, with 14 bases between the two germline ends. Looked up from germline, CDR1 is LGHNT and CDR2 is FRNRAP. This CDR3 reads CASGLLTLVGSNQPQHF. The CDR3 region has the DNA TGTGCTAGTGGTTTGCTGACCTTGGTGGGTAGCAATCAGCCCCAGCATTTT.

The genes are TRBV11-2 and TRBJ2-1; possible D gene TRBD2, 5 bases. The CDR3 is 15 amino acids. The V end was cut by 4 bases, the J end by 2 bases, with 12 bases between. The V gene's germline CDR1 is SGHAT and CDR2 FQNNGV. CDR3 amino acids: CASSSLGGTYNEQFF. In DNA, the CDR3 is TGTGCCAGCAGCTCACTAGGTGGAACCTACAATGAGCAGTTCTTC.

This clonotype turned up a few times. CDR3 in amino acids: CASSLSQGDYGYTF. CDR3 bases: TGCGCCAGCAGCTTGTCTCAGGGCGACTATGGCTACACCTTC. This sequence joins TRBV5-1 and TRBJ1-2; D possibly corresponds to TRBD1 (5 bases). CDR3 length equals 14 residues. CDR1 and CDR2 (germline): SGHRS, YFSETQ. Deletions cut 1 base from V and 3 bases from J, with 10 bases between.